The 29 T cell receptor beta chains below come from one sample, sequenced in a study of blood T cell repertoires in COVID-19. The method was immunoSEQ multiplex PCR; TCRdb's version includes in-frame clones alone and lacks a portion of them. The top ten clones hold 14% of a sample with tens of thousands of clones, over 75% of them seen once. Sequencing was performed on peripheral blood. These receptor sequences come from a woman aged 70-85 years with acute or convalescent COVID-19.

The V and J genes are TRBV19 and TRBJ2-3, with 8 bases that match TRBD2. The CDR3 is 15 amino acids. In germline, CDR1 is LNHDA, CDR2 SQIVND (reference sequence). V dropped 9 bases and J dropped 1; count of bases not matched to a gene: 9. CDR3 amino acids: CASCRGGRGTDTQYF. Here the CDR3 DNA reads TGTGCCAGCTGCCGGGGGGGGCGCGGCACAGATACGCAGTATTTT. Using reference TRBV19 and TRBJ2-3 for the parts outside the CDR3, the full variable domain is DGGITQSPKYLFRKEGQNVTLSCEQNLNHDAMYWYRQDPGQGLRLIYYSQIVNDFQKGDIAEGYSVSREKKESFPLTVTSAQKNPTAFYLCASCRGGRGTDTQYFGPGTRLTVL.

The chain recombines TRBV4-1 with TRBJ2-2, with a weak D call TRBD1 (5 bases). The germline CDR1 and CDR2 sequences are MGHRA and YSYEKL. V lost 7 bases to trimming and J lost 1 base, with 10 bases between them. The CDR3 extends over 14 amino acids. CDR3 nucleotides: TGCGCCAGCATGAGACAGTTGAACACCGGGGAGCTGTTTTTT. Residues: CASMRQLNTGELFF.

The J gene is TRBJ1-5, the V gene TRBV28; 7 nucleotides match TRBD1. V lost 6 bases and J lost 0; bases outside the gene matches: 2. The CDR3 is made up of 14 amino acids. Germline lookup yields CDR1 MDHEN and CDR2 SYDVKM. The CDR3 coding sequence is TGTGCCAGCAGGACAGGGAATAGCAATCAGCCCCAGCATTTT. It yields the protein CASRTGNSNQPQHF.

The J gene is TRBJ2-3, the V gene TRBV7-9; TRBD1 might be the D (6 bases). The germline V gene has CDR1 SEHNR and CDR2 FQNEAQ (reference sequence). The length of the CDR3 is 16 residues. Trimming stripped 5 bases from V and 0 bases from J, with 15 bases between. The DNA of the CDR3 is TGTGCCAGCAGCCTCCCGGGGACACCTAGCACAGATACGCAGTATTTT. Residues: CASSLPGTPSTDTQYF.

The V call is TRBV7-9, the J call TRBJ1-5; D unclear. The germline gives CDR1 SEHNR, CDR2 FQNEAQ (reference sequence). The V end was cut by 5 bases, the J end by 2 bases, with 16 bases between. This CDR3 has 16 residues. CDR3 nucleotide sequence: TGTGCCAGCAGCACCGCAGAGGAATGGGGCAATCAGCCCCAGCATTTT. It encodes CASSTAEEWGNQPQHF. The entire variable domain, with the rest obtained from reference TRBV7-9 and TRBJ1-5, is as follows: DTGVSQNPRHKITKRGQNVTFRCDPISEHNRLYWYRQTLGQGPEFLTYFQNEAQLEKSRLLSDRFSAERPKGSFSTLEIQRTEQGDSAMYLCASSTAEEWGNQPQHFGDGTRLSIL.

This clone appeared once. This chain connects TRBV5-1 to TRBJ2-2; perhaps TRBD1 as D (5 bases). Germline V CDR1 and CDR2: SGHRS, YFSETQ. This CDR3 spans 13 amino acids. Between the trimmed V and J ends, which lost 4 bases and 6 bases, there was a span of 10 bases. CDR3 residues: CASSTQGAGELFF. The CDR3 nucleotides are TGCGCCAGCAGCACCCAGGGTGCCGGGGAGCTGTTTTTT. Together with reference TRBV5-1 and TRBJ2-2, the CDR3 gives the full variable domain: KAGVTQTPRYLIKTRGQQVTLSCSPISGHRSVSWYQQTPGQGLQFLFEYFSETQRNKGNFPGRFSGRQFSNSRSEMNVSTLELGDSALYLCASSTQGAGELFFGEGSRLTVL.

Concerning this clone itself: Given the absence of the conserved phenylalanine or tryptophan at the CDR3 end, a read error is likely. The limits of the CDR3 on the DNA are not certain, so only TCRdb's listed CDR3 is given. The gene calls are TRBV6-2 or TRBV6-3 and TRBJ1-1; TRBD1, the table's D call, was not compared with the DNA. The CDR3 is 11 amino acids long, termini counted. Germline lookup yields CDR1 MNHEY and CDR2 SVGEGT. CDR3 in amino acids: CASSTGTGAII.

The chain couples TRBV6-6 to TRBJ1-1; a weak D match, TRBD1 (5 bases). From germline, CDR1 is MNHNY and CDR2 SVGAGI (reference sequence). This CDR3 region has 13 residues. V dropped 11 bases and J dropped 3 bases, with 16 bases sitting between them. Here the CDR3 reads CAVQGIRDTEAFF. The CDR3 DNA reads TGTGCCGTTCAGGGAATTCGGGACACTGAAGCTTTCTTT.

The V call is TRBV18, the J call TRBJ1-2; 8 bases fit TRBD1. Germline V CDR1 and CDR2: KGHSH, LQKENI. With V trimmed by 2 bases and J by 8 bases, 4 bases remained unmatched. This CDR3 is 13 amino acids long. As DNA, the CDR3 is TGTGCCAGCTCACCAGGGGACAGGTCGGGCTACACCTTC. It specifies CASSPGDRSGYTF.

The table lists this clone with a few counts. CDR3 DNA sequence: TGTGCCAGCAGCACGGGACAGGGAGGCTACACCTTC. As protein: CASSTGQGGYTF. The J gene is TRBJ1-2, the V gene TRBV12-3 or TRBV12-4; 9 bases line up with TRBD1. The CDR3 consists of 12 residues. V lost 6 bases, J lost 8 bases, and 4 bases stayed unmatched.

The chain carries TRBV11-2 and TRBJ2-2; 13 nucleotides line up with TRBD2. V dropped 4 bases and J dropped 7; count of bases not matched to a gene: 0. The CDR3 runs to 14 residues. Germline values: CDR1 SGHAT, CDR2 FQNNGV. CDR3 in amino acids: CASSWTSGSGELFF. The CDR3 nucleotides are TGTGCCAGCAGCTGGACTAGCGGGAGCGGGGAGCTGTTTTTT.

The chain links TRBV30 to TRBJ1-4; TRBD1 is a possible D gene (5 bases). The V end was cut by 0 bases, the J end by 3 bases, with 11 bases between. Germline values: CDR1 GTSNPN, CDR2 SVGIG (reference sequence). The CDR3 runs 15 residues. The CDR3: CAWSVRGGANEKLFF. CDR3 nucleotide sequence: TGTGCCTGGAGTGTACGTGGAGGGGCTAATGAAAAACTGTTTTTT.

The chain has TRBV5-4 and TRBJ1-2, with TRBD1 identical over 8 bases. Germline loops: CDR1 SGHNT, CDR2 YYREEE (reference sequence). The CDR3 has 16 amino acids. V lost 4 bases and J lost 0; bases outside the gene matches: 8. The CDR3, as DNA: TGTGCCAGCAGCCCAGGACAGGGTCCCGCTAACTATGGCTACACCTTC. Encoded protein: CASSPGQGPANYGYTF.

The rearrangement joins TRBV28 to TRBJ2-7; 12 bases map to TRBD2. Germline V gives CDR1 MDHEN, CDR2 SYDVKM. The CDR3 totals 15 residues. Trimming at V came to 1 base and at J to 9 bases, leaving 7 bases not matched to a gene. CDR3 DNA: TGTGCCAGCAGTTTATCCGGACTAGCGGGGCGGAGGCAGTACGTC. Translation gives CASSLSGLAGRRQYV.

This clone was seen only once. This chain links TRBV7-9 with TRBJ1-4; the match to TRBD1 covers 9 bases. Per the germline V gene, CDR1 is SEHNR and CDR2 is FQNEAQ (reference sequence). J lost 0 bases, V lost 1 base, and 6 bases had no gene match. The CDR3 contains 18 residues. As DNA, the CDR3 is TGTGCCAGCAGCTTAGGGGACAGGGCGACCACAACTAATGAAAAACTGTTTTTT. Translated, it gives CASSLGDRATTTNEKLFF.

This chain joins TRBV19 and TRBJ1-6; D may be TRBD1 (5 bases). Germline assignment: CDR1 LNHDA and CDR2 SQIVND (reference sequence). The CDR3 sequence is 15 residues long. Trimming took off 7 bases at V and 10 bases at J, with 20 bases between the two ends. The CDR3 DNA follows: TGTGCCAGTACCACCAAAGCAGGGCTAGGCTCACCCCTCCACTTT. Encoded protein: CASTTKAGLGSPLHF.

A few counts support this clone. The rearrangement uses TRBV12-3 or TRBV12-4 and TRBJ2-4; tentative D call: TRBD1 (6 bases). The ends were cut back, 3 bases at V and 15 bases at J, with 18 bases in the middle. This CDR3 has 13 residues. In DNA, the CDR3 is TGTGCCAGCAGTTTCTTGGTGTGGGGGCCTGGGTACTTC. Residues: CASSFLVWGPGYF.

J is TRBJ1-5 and V is TRBV29-1, with D tentatively TRBD1 (6 bases). V shed 4 bases and J shed 3 bases, with 10 bases lying between them. The germline V gene has CDR1 SQVTM and CDR2 ANQGSEA. The CDR3 length is 13 residues. The CDR3 loop is CSVVWDNNQPQHF. As DNA, the CDR3 is TGCAGCGTTGTCTGGGACAACAATCAGCCCCAGCATTTT.

The chain recombines TRBV20-1 with TRBJ2-1, with TRBD1 matching 8 bases. Germline V gives CDR1 DFQATT, CDR2 SNEGSKA (reference sequence). The CDR3 consists of 16 residues. The ends lost 3 bases at V and 4 bases at J; junction bases unmatched: 11. CDR3 bases: TGCAGTGCTAGTCGGGCAACAGGGGGAGTTTACAATGAGCAGTTCTTC. Translated, it gives CSASRATGGVYNEQFF.

The chain couples TRBV19 to TRBJ1-3; 7 bases fit TRBD1. V was clipped by 7 bases and J by 7 bases; unmatched bases: 10. CDR1 and CDR2 (germline): LNHDA, SQIVND (reference sequence). The CDR3 runs 14 residues. The CDR3 DNA reads as TGTGCCAGTACCACGACAGGGCGAGCGAACACCATATATTTT. This encodes CASTTTGRANTIYF.

The CDR3 DNA reads as TGTGCCAGCAGTATTAACAGATACACTGAAGCTTTCTTT. Translation gives CASSINRYTEAFF. The genes are TRBV11-3 and TRBJ1-1, with no clear D. From germline, CDR1 is SGHNT and CDR2 YENEEA. V was cut by 6 bases and J by 3 bases, with 11 bases left in between. The CDR3 totals 13 residues.

The genes are TRBV5-1 and TRBJ1-4, with 10 bases lining up with TRBD1. Germline-derived CDR1 and CDR2 are SGHRS and YFSETQ. After removal of 4 bases from V and 5 bases from J, the junction contained 8 bases not matched to a gene. The CDR3 loop spans 16 amino acids. The CDR3, as DNA: TGCGCCAGCAGCCTTGGACCGGGACAGGGGAATGAAAAACTGTTTTTT. Translation gives CASSLGPGQGNEKLFF.

The gene calls are TRBV19 and TRBJ1-2; 10 bases match TRBD1. The CDR3 has 17 residues. Trimming cost V 9 bases and J 0 bases; bases outside gene matches: 13. Germline-derived CDR1 and CDR2 are LNHDA and SQIVND (reference sequence). The CDR3 DNA follows: TGTGCCAGCTATCGGGACAGGGGTTCCTCAGCTAACTATGGCTACACCTTC. This gives the protein CASYRDRGSSANYGYTF.

This rearrangement joins TRBV27 to TRBJ1-1; D perhaps matches TRBD1 (6 bases). The germline CDR1 and CDR2 sequences are MNHEY and SMNVEV (reference sequence). Between the trimmed V and J ends, which lost 6 bases and 4 bases, there was a span of 15 bases. This CDR3 is 14 amino acids long. The CDR3 region is CASRLRGAGTEAFF. The CDR3 region has the DNA TGTGCCAGCAGACTTCGGGGGGCCGGCACTGAAGCTTTCTTT.

V is TRBV11-3 and J is TRBJ2-5; TRBD2 aligns across 10 bases. Germline V lookup: CDR1 SGHNT, CDR2 YENEEA. CDR3 size: 14 residues. V lost 5 bases, J lost 3 bases, and 3 bases stayed unmatched. The CDR3 DNA is TGTGCCAGCAGCCCTAGCGGGAGAAAAGAGACCCAGTACTTC. As protein: CASSPSGRKETQYF.

The V call is TRBV5-8, the J call TRBJ2-2; 7 bases line up with TRBD2. The CDR3 consists of 18 residues. J was trimmed by 1 base and V by 4 bases; bases with no gene match: 13. The germline V gene encodes CDR1 SGHTS and CDR2 YDEGEE. CDR3 in amino acids: CASSQEPRLAMNTGELFF. In DNA, the CDR3 is TGTGCCAGCAGCCAGGAACCCAGACTAGCAATGAACACCGGGGAGCTGTTTTTT.

The rearrangement uses TRBV10-3 and TRBJ1-1; D gene ambiguous. This CDR3 is 13 amino acids long. Germline CDR1 and CDR2: ENHRY and SYGVKD. V was shortened by 10 bases and J by 0 bases, with 12 bases between the two germline ends. CDR3: CARRREMNTEAFF. The CDR3, as DNA: TGTGCCAGGCGCCGGGAAATGAACACTGAAGCTTTCTTT.

The chain links TRBV11-2 to TRBJ2-7, with 11 positions matching TRBD1. V lost 4 bases, J lost 4 bases, and 3 bases stayed unmatched. Germline V gene lookup returns CDR1 SGHAT and CDR2 FQNNGV. The CDR3 length is 14 residues. CDR3 sequence reads: CASSYGTGGYEQYV. CDR3 nucleotides: TGTGCCAGCAGCTATGGGACAGGGGGTTACGAGCAGTACGTC.

The chain carries TRBV28 and TRBJ2-1; 13 nucleotides align to TRBD2. Germline-derived CDR1 and CDR2 are MDHEN and SYDVKM. Trimming removed 6 bases from V and 0 bases from J; junction bases left unmatched: 8. The CDR3 is 18 amino acids. Here the CDR3 reads CASRLAGGRVGSYNEQFF. CDR3 bases: TGTGCCAGCAGACTAGCGGGGGGGCGAGTGGGCTCCTACAATGAGCAGTTCTTC. The full variable domain, rest sourced from reference TRBV28 and TRBJ2-1, is DVKVTQSSRYLVKRTGEKVFLECVQDMDHENMFWYRQDPGLGLRLIYFSYDVKMKEKGDIPEGYSVSREKKERFSLILESASTNQTSMYLCASRLAGGRVGSYNEQFFGPGTRLTVL.